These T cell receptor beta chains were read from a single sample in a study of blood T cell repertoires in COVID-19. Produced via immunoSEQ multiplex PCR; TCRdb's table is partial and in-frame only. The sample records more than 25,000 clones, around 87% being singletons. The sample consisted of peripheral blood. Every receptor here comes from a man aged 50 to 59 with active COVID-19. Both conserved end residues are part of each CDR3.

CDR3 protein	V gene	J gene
CASSPNRLAVHNEQFF	TRBV7-8	TRBJ2-1
CASSQDSSGNTDTQYF	TRBV14	TRBJ2-3
CASANPGGTNEKLFF	TRBV4-2	TRBJ1-4
CASSFRSSRNTDTQYF	TRBV5-6	TRBJ2-3
CASSLELYGEQFF	TRBV7-2	TRBJ2-1
CASSSGQGENTEAFF	TRBV6-5	TRBJ1-1
CASSWDRGLTGELFF	TRBV19	TRBJ2-2
CASSEGGASEQFF	TRBV25-1	TRBJ2-1
CATQGAMNTEAFF	TRBV6-6	TRBJ1-1
CASSPLRLAGAHEQFF	TRBV18	TRBJ2-1
CASSLRLAAPRWDGELFF	TRBV7-9	TRBJ2-2
CASSLDLGGANVLTF	TRBV5-1	TRBJ2-6
CASSLFGGAGANVLTF	TRBV5-6	TRBJ2-6
CASSSNRGHEQYF	TRBV28	TRBJ2-7
CASSQDPGTGGDGYTF	TRBV4-1	TRBJ1-2
CASGSGFYSSGNTIYF	TRBV5-1	TRBJ1-3
CASSQDRVGLADEQYF	TRBV4-2	TRBJ2-7
CASSQDVGQGEEKLFF	TRBV14	TRBJ1-4
CASSEYLPGGATDTQYF	TRBV25-1	TRBJ2-3
CASSQDHRGNSPLHF	TRBV3-1/TRBV3-2	TRBJ1-6
CASSGLDPGELFF	TRBV2	TRBJ2-2
CASSYSGRNGYTF	TRBV6-5	TRBJ1-2
CASSPLRGDTQYF	TRBV4-3	TRBJ2-3
CASSVAGLANEKLFF	TRBV9	TRBJ1-4
CASRAPGTGGRDLYF	TRBV2	TRBJ2-4